This TCR beta chain was sequenced during a study of beta chain features in type 1 diabetes. Study-wide results and caveats: Moderate but significant shortening of TCRB CDR3s was recorded in all four CD4+ subsets from Type 1 diabetes patients.

This clone appeared a few times. The antigen is not known. One heparinised draw of blood, averaging about 110 mL, came from each donor. The CDR3 runs 13 residues. Per germline, CDR1 SGHNT and CDR2 YYREEE (reference sequence). The ends were cut back, 2 bases at V and 4 bases at J, with 9 bases in the middle. Expressed TCRB transcripts were sequenced because the isolated RNA had all been reverse transcribed beforehand. The repertoire was sequenced with immunoSEQ multiplex PCR; TCRdb's copy has only in-frame clones and lacks some. The sample yields under 250,000 clones, approximately 13% seen once. The chain combines TRBV5-4 with TRBJ1-1; D uncertain. The sample comprised naive CD4+ T cells from blood. This receptor was taken from a man aged 25-40 years with type 1 diabetes. CDR3 residues: CASSLPMRTEAFF. The CDR3 DNA reads TGTGCCAGCAGCTTACCGATGCGCACTGAAGCTTTCTTT.